This T cell receptor beta chain was recovered during a study of cytomegalovirus exposure and HLA in healthy donors. Study results and caveats: Sequence variants that were highly shared formed a cluster that was likely a sequencing artifact. For most TCR beta V segments, an earlier analysis put the productive rate at about 87% or about 30% of the time. It was only CMV serostatus that was available as immune exposure information.

In the PCR, 60 Vbeta and 13 Jbeta primers were used. TCRdb's copy holds only in-frame clones and misses some; the assay was immunoSEQ multiplex PCR. The sample records under 250,000 clones, around 80% being singletons. In the case of this clone: Antigen unknown.

The TCR was taken from a woman aged 55-69 years in good health and CMV-seropositive. The sample was PBMCs.

The CDR3 DNA reads as TGTGCCACCATACTAGCGGGAGGGCAGTACAATGAGCAGTTCTTC. It specifies CATILAGGQYNEQFF. The rearrangement uses TRBV7-9 and TRBJ2-1, with 13 nucleotides matching TRBD2. The CDR3 sequence is 15 residues long. In germline, CDR1 is SEHNR, CDR2 FQNEAQ (reference sequence). V lost 10 bases and J lost 4; bases outside the gene matches: 7.